This T cell receptor (beta chain) was profiled in a study of Ad26.COV2.S vaccination and SARS-CoV-2 variants. Comment on this clone: The antigen is not known.

The assay was immunoSEQ multiplex PCR, and TCRdb's table has in-frame clones only and misses some. This sample has hundreds of thousands of clones, with about 87% found just once. Noted treatment: some 20 received Ad26.COV2.S at low or high dose, single or two shots; several received placebo; per-sample allocation not given. Collection of samples fell on day 63 after the first vaccine or placebo injection. Study outcomes and limitations: Total T cell responses were possibly underestimated by TCR breadth and depth analyses. Spike-specific TCR breadth was greater in vaccine than placebo recipients.

The CDR3 contains 15 residues. V shed 2 bases and J shed 5 bases, with 12 bases lying between them. In germline, CDR1 is SGHTA, CDR2 FQGTGA. The sample consisted of peripheral blood, taken in a trial of Ad26.COV2.S vaccine versus placebo. The TCR comes from a person between 18 and 65 years old who received the Ad26.COV2.S COVID-19 vaccine or a placebo. The chain joins TRBV7-3 to TRBJ1-4, with D perhaps matching TRBD1 (6 bases). CDR3 DNA: TGTGCCAGCAGCTTATCAACAGGGCACAATGAAAAACTGTTTTTT. Protein product: CASSLSTGHNEKLFF.